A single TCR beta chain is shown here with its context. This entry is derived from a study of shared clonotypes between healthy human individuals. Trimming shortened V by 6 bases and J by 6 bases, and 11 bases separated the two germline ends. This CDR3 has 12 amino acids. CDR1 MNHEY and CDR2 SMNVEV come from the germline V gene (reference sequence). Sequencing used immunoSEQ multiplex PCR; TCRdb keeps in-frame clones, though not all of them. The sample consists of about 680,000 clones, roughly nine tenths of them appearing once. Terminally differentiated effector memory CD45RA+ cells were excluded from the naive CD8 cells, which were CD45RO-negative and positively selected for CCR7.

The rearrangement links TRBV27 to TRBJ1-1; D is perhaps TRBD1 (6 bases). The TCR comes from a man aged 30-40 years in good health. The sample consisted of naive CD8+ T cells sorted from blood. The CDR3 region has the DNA TGTGCCAGCAGCGAACAGGGTTCTGAAGCTTTCTTT. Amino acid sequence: CASSEQGSEAFF.